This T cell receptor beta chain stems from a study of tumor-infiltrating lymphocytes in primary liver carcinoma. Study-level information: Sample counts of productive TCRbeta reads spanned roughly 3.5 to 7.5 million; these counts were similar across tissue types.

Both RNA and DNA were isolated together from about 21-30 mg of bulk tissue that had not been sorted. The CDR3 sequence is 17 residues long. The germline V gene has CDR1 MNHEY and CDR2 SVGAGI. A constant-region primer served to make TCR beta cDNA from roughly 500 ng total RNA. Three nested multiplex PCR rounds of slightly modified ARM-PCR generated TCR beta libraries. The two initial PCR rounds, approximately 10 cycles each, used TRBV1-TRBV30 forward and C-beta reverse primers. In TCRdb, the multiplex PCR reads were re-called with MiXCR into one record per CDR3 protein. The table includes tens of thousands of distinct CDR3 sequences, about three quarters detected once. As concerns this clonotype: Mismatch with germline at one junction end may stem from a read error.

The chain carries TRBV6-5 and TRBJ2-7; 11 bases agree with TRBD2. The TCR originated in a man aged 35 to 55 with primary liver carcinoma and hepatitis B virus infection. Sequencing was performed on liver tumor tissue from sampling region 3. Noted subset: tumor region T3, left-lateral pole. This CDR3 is CVSSYSTSGNMVYEQYF. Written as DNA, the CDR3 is TGTGTCAGCAGTTACTCGACTAGCGGGAACATGGTTTACGAGCAGTACTTC.